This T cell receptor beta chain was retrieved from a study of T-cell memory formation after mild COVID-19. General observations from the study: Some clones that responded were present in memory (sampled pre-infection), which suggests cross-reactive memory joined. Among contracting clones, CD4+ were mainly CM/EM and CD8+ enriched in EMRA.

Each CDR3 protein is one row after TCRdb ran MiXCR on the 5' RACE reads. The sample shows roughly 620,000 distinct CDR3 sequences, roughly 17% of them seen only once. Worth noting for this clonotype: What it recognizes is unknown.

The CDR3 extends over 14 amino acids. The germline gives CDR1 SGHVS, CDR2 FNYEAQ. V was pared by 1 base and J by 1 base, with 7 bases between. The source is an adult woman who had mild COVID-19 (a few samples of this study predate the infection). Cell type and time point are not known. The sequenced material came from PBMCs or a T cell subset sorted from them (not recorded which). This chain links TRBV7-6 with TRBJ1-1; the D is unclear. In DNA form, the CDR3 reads TGTGCCAGCAGCTTAGTGGATACGAACACTGAAGCTTTCTTT. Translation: CASSLVDTNTEAFF. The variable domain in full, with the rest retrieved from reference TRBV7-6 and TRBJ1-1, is GAGVSQSPRYKVTKRGQDVALRCDPISGHVSLYWYRQALGQGPEFLTYFNYEAQQDKSGLPNDRFSAERPEGSISTLTIQRTEQRDSAMYRCASSLVDTNTEAFFGQGTRLTVV.